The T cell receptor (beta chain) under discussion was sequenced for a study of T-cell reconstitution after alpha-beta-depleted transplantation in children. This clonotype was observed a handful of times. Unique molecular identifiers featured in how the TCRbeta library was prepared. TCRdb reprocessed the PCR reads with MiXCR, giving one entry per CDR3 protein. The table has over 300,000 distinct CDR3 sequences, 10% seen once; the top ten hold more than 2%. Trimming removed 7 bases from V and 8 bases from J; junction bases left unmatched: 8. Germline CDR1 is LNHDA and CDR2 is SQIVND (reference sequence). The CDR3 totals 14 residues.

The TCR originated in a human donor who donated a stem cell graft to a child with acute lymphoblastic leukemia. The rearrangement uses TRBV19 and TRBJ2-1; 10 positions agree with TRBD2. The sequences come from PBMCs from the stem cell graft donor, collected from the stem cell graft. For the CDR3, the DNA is TGTGCCAGTATGGGAGCGGGAGGGTTACATGAGCAGTTCTTC. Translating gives CASMGAGGLHEQFF. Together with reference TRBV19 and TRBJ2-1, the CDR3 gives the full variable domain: DGGITQSPKYLFRKEGQNVTLSCEQNLNHDAMYWYRQDPGQGLRLIYYSQIVNDFQKGDIAEGYSVSREKKESFPLTVTSAQKNPTAFYLCASMGAGGLHEQFFGPGTRLTVL.